A selection of T cell receptor beta chains follows, all from one sample in a study of neurological immune-mediated disorders. TCRdb recomputed calls from the 5' RACE reads with MiXCR, one row per CDR3 protein. The data contain 50,000 or so distinct CDR3 sequences, about 15% of them singletons. Specimen: PBMCs. The receptors come from a man in his 60s in good health. The CDR3 runs from the conserved cysteine through the conserved F or W. A D gene is named only where the DNA matches it firmly. Clone size appears in some rows only: once, few, many, or a class for an expanded clone.

V	D	size	J	CDR3	DNA
TRBV20-1	NA	many	TRBJ1-5	CSAGRRNQPQHF	TGCAGTGCCGGTCGCAGAAATCAGCCCCAGCATTTT
TRBV5-1	NA	many	TRBJ2-2	CASSLLPEKNTGELFF	TGCGCCAGCAGCCTTCTACCCGAAAAGAACACCGGGGAGCTGTTTTTT
TRBV29-1	NA	many	TRBJ2-1	CSVEEGMREGDEQFF	TGCAGCGTTGAAGAGGGTATGAGGGAAGGGGATGAGCAGTTCTTC
TRBV20-1	TRBD1	many	TRBJ2-1	CSARLTGGVVEQFF	TGCAGTGCTAGATTGACAGGGGGGGTAGTTGAGCAGTTCTTC
TRBV3-1	NA	many	TRBJ1-2	CASSFPSDGGYTF	TGTGCCAGCAGCTTTCCCTCCGACGGTGGCTACACCTTC
TRBV2	NA	few	TRBJ1-5	CASSEGSGWGNQPQHF	TGTGCCAGCAGTGAAGGGTCCGGGTGGGGCAATCAGCCCCAGCATTTT
TRBV20-1	NA	many	TRBJ2-6	CSARARTGANVLTF	TGCAGTGCTAGAGCCAGGACTGGGGCCAACGTCCTGACTTTC
TRBV5-1	NA	many	TRBJ1-2	CASSAGGDYGYTF	TGCGCCAGCAGCGCCGGCGGGGATTATGGCTACACCTTC
TRBV20-1	NA	many	TRBJ2-1	CSAGSGNYNEQFF	TGCAGTGCTGGTTCCGGGAATTACAATGAGCAGTTCTTC
TRBV5-1	NA	NA	TRBJ2-7	CASSFYICSARRGGQGPYEQYF	NA
TRBV28	NA	many	TRBJ2-5	CASMAGTKQETQYF	TGTGCCAGCATGGCCGGGACCAAACAAGAGACCCAGTACTTC
TRBV27	NA	many	TRBJ1-2	CASSDARGPLYGYTF	TGTGCCAGCAGTGACGCCAGGGGCCCCCTATATGGCTACACCTTC
TRBV28	NA	many	TRBJ1-6	CASLSSYNSPLHF	TGTGCCAGCCTGAGCTCCTATAATTCACCCCTCCACTTT
TRBV12-3/TRBV12-4	NA	many	TRBJ1-5	CASSLVGDHSNQPQHF	TGTGCCAGCAGTTTGGTGGGGGACCATAGCAATCAGCCCCAGCATTTT
TRBV4-3	TRBD1	NA	TRBJ2-6	CASSRGRGGGTSGANVLTF	TGCGCCAGCAGCCGGGGCCGAGGGGGCGGCACATCTGGGGCCAACGTCCTGACTTTC
TRBV20-1	NA	NA	TRBJ2-3	CSAGCSALITDTQYF	TGCAGTGCTGGGTGTAGCGCGCTAATCACAGATACGCAGTATTTT
TRBV7-8	NA	many	TRBJ2-1	CASSVDSTRWLF	TGTGCCAGCAGTGTGGACTCAACCCGGTGGCTCTTC
TRBV28	TRBD2	many	TRBJ2-7	CASSLLPGGVNNYEQYF	TGTGCCAGCAGCCTACTCCCTGGGGGGGTGAATAACTACGAGCAGTACTTC
TRBV27	NA	many	TRBJ1-1	CASRPQGNTEAFF	TGTGCCAGCAGGCCACAGGGGAACACTGAAGCTTTCTTT
TRBV20-1	NA	many	TRBJ2-3	CSASDRRESDTQYF	TGCAGTGCTTCCGACAGGAGGGAGTCAGATACGCAGTATTTT
TRBV30	NA	NA	TRBJ2-3	CAWSESTDTQYF	TGTGCCTGGAGCGAAAGCACAGATACGCAGTATTTT
TRBV5-1	NA	many	TRBJ1-4	CASSPGTPGEKLFF	TGCGCCAGCAGCCCTGGGACTCCGGGGGAAAAACTGTTTTTT
TRBV7-2	TRBD2	many	TRBJ2-3	CASSKGLAGFTDTQYF	TGTGCCAGCAGCAAGGGACTAGCGGGATTCACAGATACGCAGTATTTT
TRBV10-3	NA	NA	TRBJ2-2	CAISERSFDTGELFF	TGTGCCATCAGTGAGCGGAGTTTCGACACCGGGGAGCTGTTTTTT
TRBV6-2/TRBV6-3	TRBD2	many	TRBJ2-1	CASRVAGGYNEQFF	TGTGCCAGCAGGGTTGCGGGAGGGTACAATGAGCAGTTCTTC
TRBV12-3/TRBV12-4	NA	NA	TRBJ1-5	CASSPGVRNQPQHF	TGTGCCAGCAGTCCCGGGGTTCGCAATCAGCCCCAGCATTTT
TRBV9	NA	NA	TRBJ2-1	CACSVEGAGLAGLGYNEQFF	NA
TRBV5-1	NA	many	TRBJ2-1	CASSLDPSPEGEQFF	TGCGCCAGCAGCTTGGACCCTAGCCCAGAGGGGGAGCAGTTCTTC
TRBV7-2	NA	many	TRBJ2-1	CASSLLTYNEQFF	TGTGCCAGCAGCTTGCTCACTTACAATGAGCAGTTCTTC
TRBV3-1	NA	many	TRBJ1-5	CASSQDGTARQPQHF	TGTGCCAGCAGCCAAGACGGGACCGCCCGCCAGCCCCAGCATTTT
TRBV7-6	NA	NA	TRBJ2-2	CASTRVEGSGELFF	TGTGCCAGCACCAGAGTAGAGGGATCCGGGGAGCTGTTTTTT
TRBV5-1	NA	NA	TRBJ2-5	CASRGGGDQETQYF	TGCGCCAGCAGGGGCGGGGGCGACCAAGAGACCCAGTACTTC
TRBV21-1	NA	many	TRBJ1-1	CASSPPSGPVTEAFF	TGTGCCAGCAGCCCCCCCTCGGGACCCGTCACTGAAGCTTTCTTT
TRBV5-1	TRBD1	many	TRBJ1-1	CASSGTGNSEAFF	TGCGCCAGCTCCGGGACAGGGAATTCTGAAGCTTTCTTT
TRBV6-2/TRBV6-3	TRBD1	NA	TRBJ2-7	CDSSHPGTERYEQYF	TGTGACAGCAGTCACCCCGGGACAGAGAGATACGAGCAGTACTTC
TRBV7-2	TRBD2	NA	TRBJ2-5	CASRDRLAGGAQETQYF	TGTGCCAGCAGGGATCGACTAGCGGGAGGGGCTCAAGAGACCCAGTACTTC
TRBV29-1	TRBD1	many	TRBJ2-7	CSAQTGAVSYEQYF	TGCAGCGCCCAGACAGGGGCTGTATCCTACGAGCAGTACTTC
TRBV7-2	NA	many	TRBJ2-6	CASSPGSDVLTF	TGTGCCAGCAGCCCGGGATCGGACGTCCTGACTTTC
TRBV24-1	TRBD1	many	TRBJ2-5	CATSSTGTAKETQYF	TGTGCCACCAGTTCAACTGGGACAGCCAAAGAGACCCAGTACTTC
TRBV20-1	NA	many	TRBJ2-1	CSARDSKRSSYNEQFF	TGCAGTGCTAGAGATTCGAAGCGGAGCTCCTACAATGAGCAGTTCTTC
TRBV5-1	NA	many	TRBJ1-1	CASSLAGGTRAEAFF	TGCGCCAGCAGCTTGGCCGGGGGGACCAGGGCTGAAGCTTTCTTT